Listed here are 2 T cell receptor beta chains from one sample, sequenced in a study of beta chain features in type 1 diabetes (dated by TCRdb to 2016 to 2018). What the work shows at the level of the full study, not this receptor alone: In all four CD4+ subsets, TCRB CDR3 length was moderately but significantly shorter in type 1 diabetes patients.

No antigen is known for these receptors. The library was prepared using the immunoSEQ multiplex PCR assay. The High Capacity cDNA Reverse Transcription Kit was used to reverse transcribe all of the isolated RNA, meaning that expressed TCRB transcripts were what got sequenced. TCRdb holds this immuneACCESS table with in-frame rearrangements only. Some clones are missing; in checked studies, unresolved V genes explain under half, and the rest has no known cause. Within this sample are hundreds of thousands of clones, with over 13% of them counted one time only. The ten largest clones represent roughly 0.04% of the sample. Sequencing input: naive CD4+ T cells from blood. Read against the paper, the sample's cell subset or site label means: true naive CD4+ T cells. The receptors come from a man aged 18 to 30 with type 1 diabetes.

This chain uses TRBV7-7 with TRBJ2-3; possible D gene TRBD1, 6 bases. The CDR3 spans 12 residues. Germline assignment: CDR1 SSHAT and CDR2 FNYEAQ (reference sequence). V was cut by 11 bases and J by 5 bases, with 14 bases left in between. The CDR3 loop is CALGGRGDTQYF. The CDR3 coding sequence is TGTGCCCTCGGAGGCAGGGGAGATACGCAGTATTTT. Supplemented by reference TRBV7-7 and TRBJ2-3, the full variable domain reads GAGVSQSPRYKVTKRGQDVTLRCDPISSHATLYWYQQALGQGPEFLTYFNYEAQPDKSGLPSDRFSAERPEGSISTLTIQRTEQRDSAMYRCALGGRGDTQYFGPGTRLTVL.

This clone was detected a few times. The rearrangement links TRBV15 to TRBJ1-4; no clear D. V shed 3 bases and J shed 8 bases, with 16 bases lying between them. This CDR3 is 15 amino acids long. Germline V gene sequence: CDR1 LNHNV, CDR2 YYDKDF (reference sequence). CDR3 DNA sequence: TGTGCCACCAGCAGGACGAGGGCTGAAAACGAAAAACTGTTTTTT. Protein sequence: CATSRTRAENEKLFF.